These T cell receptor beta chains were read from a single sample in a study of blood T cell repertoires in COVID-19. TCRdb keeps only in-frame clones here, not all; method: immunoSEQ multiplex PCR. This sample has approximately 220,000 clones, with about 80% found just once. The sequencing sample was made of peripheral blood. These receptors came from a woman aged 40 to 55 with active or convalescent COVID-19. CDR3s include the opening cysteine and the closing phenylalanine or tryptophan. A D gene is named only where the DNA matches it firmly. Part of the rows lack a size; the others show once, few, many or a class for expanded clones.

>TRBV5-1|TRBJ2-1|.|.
CASSPGDYNEQFF
TGCGCCAGCAGCCCCGGAGATTACAATGAGCAGTTCTTC
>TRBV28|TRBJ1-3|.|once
CASSPGDGSGNTIYF
TGTGCCAGCAGTCCAGGGGACGGCTCTGGAAACACCATATATTTT
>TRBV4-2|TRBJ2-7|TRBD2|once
CASSQSSGGTYEQYF
TGTGCCAGCAGCCAAAGTAGCGGGGGGACCTACGAGCAGTACTTC
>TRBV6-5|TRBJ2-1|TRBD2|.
CASSYLREFRNEQFF
TGTGCCAGCAGTTACTTGCGGGAGTTCCGCAATGAGCAGTTCTTC
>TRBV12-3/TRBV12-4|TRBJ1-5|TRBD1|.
CASSVQGTQPQHF
TGTGCCAGCAGTGTACAGGGGACTCAGCCCCAGCATTTT
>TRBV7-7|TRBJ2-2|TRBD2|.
CASSASGGATGELFF
TGTGCTAGCAGCGCTAGCGGGGGGGCCACCGGGGAGCTGTTTTTT
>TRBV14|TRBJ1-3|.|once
CASSQVRGAAGNTIYF
TGTGCCAGCAGCCAAGTTCGGGGGGCAGCAGGAAACACCATATATTTT
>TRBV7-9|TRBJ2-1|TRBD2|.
CASSNRDYYNEQFF
TGTGCCAGCAGCAACCGGGACTACTACAATGAGCAGTTCTTC
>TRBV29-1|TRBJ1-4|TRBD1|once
CSVEGFSGQGNEKLFF
TGCAGCGTTGAAGGATTTAGTGGACAGGGTAATGAAAAACTGTTTTTT
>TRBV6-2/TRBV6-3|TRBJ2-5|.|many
CASSNDDRRRGETQYF
TGTGCCAGCAGTAACGATGACAGGCGAAGGGGGGAGACCCAGTACTTC
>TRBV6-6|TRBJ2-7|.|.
CASSLDYYEQYF
TGTGCCAGCAGTTTAGACTATTACGAGCAGTACTTC
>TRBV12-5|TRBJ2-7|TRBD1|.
CASGSAGGSYEQYF
TGTGCTAGTGGTTCGGCAGGGGGCTCCTACGAGCAGTACTTC